This TCR beta chain appears in the sequencing data of a study of T cell responses to AZD1222 COVID-19 vaccine. The study's findings and limits: Repertoires were collected only later (after the peak T cell response had occurred). With two AZD1222 doses given, Spike-specific TCR breadth and depth both rose. Nearly half of spike-specific TCRs reportedly target unmutated variant regions. It should be noted that donors were predominantly white British and more often female, and clonal diversity was possibly underestimated.

Germline assignment: CDR1 GTSNPN and CDR2 SVGIG (reference sequence). CDR3 size: 14 residues. V shed 5 bases and J 7 bases; nucleotides not matched to a gene: 6. For this clone: Its antigen is unidentified.

Method: immunoSEQ multiplex PCR; TCRdb's copy keeps in-frame clones and lacks some. This sample yields some 100,000 clones, of which 85% to 90% are seen a single time; 16% belongs to the top ten. The chain links TRBV30 to TRBJ1-4, with 11 bases lining up with TRBD1. The sample here was peripheral blood, taken on day 0 of AZD1222 vaccination. The TCR originated in an adult in good health. CDR3 in amino acids: CAWEPGQGGEKLFF. DNA of the CDR3: TGTGCCTGGGAGCCGGGACAGGGGGGTGAAAAACTGTTTTTT.